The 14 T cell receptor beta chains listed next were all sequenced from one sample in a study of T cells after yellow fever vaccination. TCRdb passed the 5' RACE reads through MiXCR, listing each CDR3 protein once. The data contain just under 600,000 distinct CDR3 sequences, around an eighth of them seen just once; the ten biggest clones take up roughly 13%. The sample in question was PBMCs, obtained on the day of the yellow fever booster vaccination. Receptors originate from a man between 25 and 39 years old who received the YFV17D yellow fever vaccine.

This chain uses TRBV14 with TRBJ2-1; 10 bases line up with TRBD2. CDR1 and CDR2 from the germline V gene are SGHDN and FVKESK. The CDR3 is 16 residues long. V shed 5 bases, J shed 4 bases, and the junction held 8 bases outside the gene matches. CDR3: CASSGLAGVTYNEQFF. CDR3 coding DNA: TGTGCCAGCAGCGGTCTAGCGGGAGTAACGTACAATGAGCAGTTCTTC.

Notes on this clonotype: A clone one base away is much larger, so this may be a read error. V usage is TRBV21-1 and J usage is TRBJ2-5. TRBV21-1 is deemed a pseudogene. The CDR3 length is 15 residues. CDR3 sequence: CASRETCDLQETQYF. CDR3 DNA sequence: TGTGCCAGCAGGGAAACGTGTGACCTTCAAGAGACCCAGTACTTC.

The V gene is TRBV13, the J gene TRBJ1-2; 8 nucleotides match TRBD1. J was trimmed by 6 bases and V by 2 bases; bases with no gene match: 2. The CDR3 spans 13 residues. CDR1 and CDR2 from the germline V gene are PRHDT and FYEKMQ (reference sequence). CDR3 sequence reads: CASSLRQGNGYTF. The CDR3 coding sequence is TGTGCCAGCAGCTTACGACAGGGGAATGGCTACACCTTC.

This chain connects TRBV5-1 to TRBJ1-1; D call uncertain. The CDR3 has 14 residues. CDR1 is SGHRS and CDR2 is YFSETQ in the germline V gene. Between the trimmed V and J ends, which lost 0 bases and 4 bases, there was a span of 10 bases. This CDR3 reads CASSLGEVGTEAFF. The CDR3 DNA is TGCGCCAGCAGCTTGGGTGAGGTGGGCACTGAAGCTTTCTTT.

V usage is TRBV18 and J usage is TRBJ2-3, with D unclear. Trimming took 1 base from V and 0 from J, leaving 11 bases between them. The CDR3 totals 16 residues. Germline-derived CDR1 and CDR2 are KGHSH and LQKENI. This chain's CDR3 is CASSPQPEISTDTQYF. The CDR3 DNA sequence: TGTGCCAGCTCACCACAACCGGAGATTAGCACAGATACGCAGTATTTT.

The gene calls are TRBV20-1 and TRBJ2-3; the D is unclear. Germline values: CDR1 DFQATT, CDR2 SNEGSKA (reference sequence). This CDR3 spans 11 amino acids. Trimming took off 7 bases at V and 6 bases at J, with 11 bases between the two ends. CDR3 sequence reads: CSVKSVDTQYF. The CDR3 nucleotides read TGCAGTGTTAAAAGCGTCGATACGCAGTATTTT.

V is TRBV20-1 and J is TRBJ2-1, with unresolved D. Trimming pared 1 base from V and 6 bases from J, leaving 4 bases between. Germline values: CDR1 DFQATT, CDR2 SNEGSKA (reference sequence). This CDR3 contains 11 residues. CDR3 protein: CSARGANEQFF. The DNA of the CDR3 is TGCAGTGCTAGAGGTGCCAATGAGCAGTTCTTC.

CDR3 DNA: TGCAGTGTCGAAATCAGGGCACTTAGCACAGATACGCAGTATTTT. Residues: CSVEIRALSTDTQYF. This chain uses TRBV20-1 with TRBJ2-3; weak D call: TRBD1 (5 bases). Trimming shortened V by 7 bases and J by 0 bases, and 17 bases separated the two germline ends. From germline, CDR1 is DFQATT and CDR2 SNEGSKA (reference sequence). The CDR3 is 15 residues long.

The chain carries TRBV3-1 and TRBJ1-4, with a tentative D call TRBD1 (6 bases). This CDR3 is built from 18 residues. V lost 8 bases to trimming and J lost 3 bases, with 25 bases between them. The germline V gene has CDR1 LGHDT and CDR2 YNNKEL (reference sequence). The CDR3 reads CASCRPLVGGRANEKLFF. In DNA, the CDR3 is TGTGCCAGCTGCCGCCCCTTGGTTGGGGGGCGGGCTAATGAAAAACTGTTTTTT.

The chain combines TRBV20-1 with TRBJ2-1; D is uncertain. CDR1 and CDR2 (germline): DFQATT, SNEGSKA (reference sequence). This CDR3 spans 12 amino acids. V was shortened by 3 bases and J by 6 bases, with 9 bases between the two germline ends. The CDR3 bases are TGCAGTGCTAGTCCGGGTTTCAATGAGCAGTTCTTC. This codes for CSASPGFNEQFF.

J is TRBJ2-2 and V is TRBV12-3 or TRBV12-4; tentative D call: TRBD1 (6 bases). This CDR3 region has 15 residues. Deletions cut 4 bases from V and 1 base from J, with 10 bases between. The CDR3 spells CASSSQGGNTGELFF. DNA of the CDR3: TGTGCCAGCAGTTCACAGGGTGGGAACACCGGGGAGCTGTTTTTT.

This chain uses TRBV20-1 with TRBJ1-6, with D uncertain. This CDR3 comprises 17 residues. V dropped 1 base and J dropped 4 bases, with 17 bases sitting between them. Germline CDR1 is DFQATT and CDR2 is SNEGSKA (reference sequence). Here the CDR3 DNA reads TGCAGTGCTAGAGGTTTCCAGGCTTCCGTTTATAATTCACCCCTCCACTTT. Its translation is CSARGFQASVYNSPLHF.

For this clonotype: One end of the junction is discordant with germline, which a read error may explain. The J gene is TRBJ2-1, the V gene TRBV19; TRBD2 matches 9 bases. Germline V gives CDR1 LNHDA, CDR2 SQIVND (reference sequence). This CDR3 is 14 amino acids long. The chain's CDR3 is CASSKAGGYNEQLF. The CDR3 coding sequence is TGTGCCAGTAGTAAAGCGGGAGGCTACAATGAGCAGCTCTTC. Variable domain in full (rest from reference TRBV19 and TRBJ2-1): DGGITQSPKYLFRKEGQNVTLSCEQNLNHDAMYWYRQDPGQGLRLIYYSQIVNDFQKGDIAEGYSVSREKKESFPLTVTSAQKNPTAFYLCASSKAGGYNEQLFGPGTRLTVL.

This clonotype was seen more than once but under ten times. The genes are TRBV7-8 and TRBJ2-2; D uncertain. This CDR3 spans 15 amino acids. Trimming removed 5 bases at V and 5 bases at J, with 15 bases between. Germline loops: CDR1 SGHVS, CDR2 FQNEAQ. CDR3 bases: TGTGCCAGCAGCGCGCACAGAGTGAAAACCGGGGAGCTGTTTTTT. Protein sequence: CASSAHRVKTGELFF.